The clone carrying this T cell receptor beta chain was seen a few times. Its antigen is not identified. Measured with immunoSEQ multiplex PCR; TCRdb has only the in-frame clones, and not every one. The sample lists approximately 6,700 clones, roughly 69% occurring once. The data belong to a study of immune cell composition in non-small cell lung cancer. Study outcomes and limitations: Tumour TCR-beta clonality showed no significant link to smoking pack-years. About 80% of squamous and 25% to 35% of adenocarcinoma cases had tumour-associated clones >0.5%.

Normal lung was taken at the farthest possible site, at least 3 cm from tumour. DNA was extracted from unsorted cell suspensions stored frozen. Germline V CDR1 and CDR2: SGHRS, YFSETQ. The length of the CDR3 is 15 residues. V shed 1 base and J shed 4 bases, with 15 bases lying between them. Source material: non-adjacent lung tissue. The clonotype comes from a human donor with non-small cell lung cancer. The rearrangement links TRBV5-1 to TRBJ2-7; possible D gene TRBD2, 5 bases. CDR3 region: CASSLLLDLTYEQYF. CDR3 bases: TGCGCCAGCAGCTTGCTACTAGACCTCACTTACGAGCAGTACTTC.